This entry concerns a single T cell receptor (beta chain). These data are taken from a study of blood T cell repertoires in COVID-19. Original data processing: Amplification of reference gene primers provided the estimated nucleated cell counts. Generated by immunoSEQ multiplex PCR, the TCRdb table keeps only in-frame clones and is missing some. V, J and clone size reflect that table, while D and trimming were determined from the DNA. There are about 90,000 clones in the sample; less than 95% occur only once, and 5% to 5.5% lies in the top ten. This CDR3 region has 14 residues. V lost 3 bases and J 7 bases, leaving 12 bases between the germline ends.

The receptor was derived from a man in his fifties with acute or convalescent COVID-19. The chain employs TRBV23-1 and TRBJ2-2, with unresolved D. TRBV23-1 is recorded as an ORF, its role being uncertain. Sequencing used peripheral blood. CDR3 sequence: CASSQSLRFGELFF. In nucleotides, the CDR3 is TGCGCCAGCAGTCAGAGCTTGAGGTTCGGGGAGCTGTTTTTT.